This T cell receptor beta chain is from a study of T cells in Graves' hyperthyroidism and ophthalmopathy. Study-level points and caveats: It was a median around 6 months before onset that the model predicted ophthalmopathy.

Clinicians diagnosed patients from clinical symptoms, serum thyroxine and TRAb, thyroid ultrasound and orbital computed tomography. Out of over 7.5 ml of fresh peripheral blood came the PBMCs. Turning to this clonotype: Its antigen is as yet unknown.

Trimming shortened V by 1 base and J by 1 base, and 7 bases separated the two germline ends. Per the germline V gene, CDR1 is LGHNA and CDR2 is YSLEER. This CDR3 region has 14 residues. What was amplified from RNA transcripts were TCR beta CDR3 regions. Primed by the HTBI set, a first-round RT-PCR was run on the TCR CDR3. Using its own MiXCR run on the multiplex PCR reads, TCRdb lists one record per CDR3 protein. Of approximately 600,000 distinct CDR3 sequences in the sample, around 15% were seen once. Sequencing input: blood. V gene TRBV4-3 combines with J gene TRBJ1-2; unclear D gene. This TCR was recovered from a woman in her thirties or forties with Graves' ophthalmopathy. DNA for the CDR3: TGCGCCAGCAGCCAAGTAGGGTTTAACTATGGCTACACCTTC. It is translated as CASSQVGFNYGYTF.